The T cell receptor (beta chain) described here comes from a study of shared clonotypes between healthy human individuals. The authors distributed each subset's genomic DNA evenly over several immunoSEQ plates. The data were produced by immunoSEQ multiplex PCR, yet TCRdb's version contains in-frame clones alone and is incomplete. The table includes roughly 520,000 clones, approximately 94% detected once. Germline values: CDR1 SEHNR, CDR2 FQNEAQ (reference sequence). The trim removed 3 bases at V and 0 bases at J, leaving 4 bases unmatched. CDR3 length: 15 residues. The sample comprised naive CD4+ T cells sorted from blood. Subset reported: CD45RA+ positively selected. This chain uses TRBV7-9 with TRBJ1-1; 7 bases line up with TRBD1. The receptor was isolated from a woman younger than 45 in good health. CDR3 protein: CASSFTGALNTEAFF. CDR3 DNA: TGTGCCAGCAGCTTCACAGGGGCGTTGAACACTGAAGCTTTCTTT.